Listed below are T cell receptor beta chains from one sample, sequenced in a study of Ad26.COV2.S vaccination and SARS-CoV-2 variants. Clones were read by immunoSEQ multiplex PCR, and TCRdb kept only the in-frame ones, dropping some. The sample has some 410,000 clones, roughly 90% seen once; the top ten hold 1.5% to 2%. The sample here was peripheral blood, taken in a trial of Ad26.COV2.S vaccine versus placebo. All receptors derive from a person aged 18-65 years who received the Ad26.COV2.S COVID-19 vaccine or a placebo. Both conserved end residues are part of each CDR3. The order of the fields is D gene, V gene, clone size, J gene, CDR3 protein, CDR3 DNA. D genes are given only for firm matches. Not all rows give a size; the values are once, few, many and, for expanded clones, a class.

D: -
V: TRBV5-4
size: -
J: TRBJ2-5
CDR3: CASSSFQGSETQYF
DNA: TGTGCCAGCAGCTCTTTTCAGGGGTCAGAGACCCAGTACTTC

D: TRBD2
V: TRBV19
size: -
J: TRBJ2-3
CDR3: CASSIGLAESTDTQYF
DNA: TGTGCCAGTAGTATCGGACTAGCGGAGAGCACAGATACGCAGTATTTT

D: -
V: TRBV11-3
size: -
J: TRBJ2-1
CDR3: CASSTTRAPYNEQFF
DNA: TGTGCCAGCTCAACGACTAGAGCTCCCTACAATGAGCAGTTCTTC

D: TRBD2
V: TRBV14
size: once
J: TRBJ2-3
CDR3: CASSISSGGARTDTQYF
DNA: TGTGCCAGCAGCATTTCTAGCGGGGGGGCCCGCACAGATACGCAGTATTTT

D: -
V: TRBV28
size: -
J: TRBJ1-5
CDR3: CASEYRGQGPYLPQHF
DNA: TGTGCCAGTGAATACCGGGGCCAGGGCCCCTACCTACCCCAGCATTTT

D: -
V: TRBV30
size: -
J: TRBJ1-1
CDR3: CAWSVGGTEAFF
DNA: TGTGCCTGGAGTGTGGGGGGCACTGAAGCTTTCTTT

D: -
V: TRBV24-1
size: -
J: TRBJ1-2
CDR3: CATSERGREFNYGYTF
DNA: TGTGCCACCAGTGAAAGGGGTCGGGAATTTAACTATGGCTACACCTTC

D: TRBD1
V: TRBV28
size: -
J: TRBJ1-6
CDR3: CASSGQGYNSPLHF
DNA: TGTGCCAGCAGTGGACAGGGATATAATTCACCCCTCCACTTT

D: -
V: TRBV7-8
size: -
J: TRBJ1-2
CDR3: CASSLESVGVDGYTF
DNA: TGTGCCAGCAGCTTAGAGTCTGTGGGGGTTGATGGCTACACCTTC

D: -
V: TRBV6-6
size: -
J: TRBJ1-4
CDR3: CASSWGANEKLFF
DNA: TGTGCCAGCAGTTGGGGGGCTAATGAAAAACTGTTTTTT

D: -
V: TRBV19
size: -
J: TRBJ1-5
CDR3: CASKPLWRQGNNQPQHF
DNA: TGTGCCAGTAAACCGCTTTGGCGACAAGGGAACAATCAGCCCCAGCATTTT

D: -
V: TRBV30
size: -
J: TRBJ1-5
CDR3: CAWREPWPIGAPQHF
DNA: TGTGCCTGGAGAGAACCTTGGCCGATTGGGGCGCCCCAGCATTTT

D: -
V: TRBV19
size: -
J: TRBJ2-7
CDR3: CASSIQGRYEQYF
DNA: TGTGCCAGTAGTATCCAGGGGAGGTACGAGCAGTACTTC

D: -
V: TRBV3-1/TRBV3-2
size: -
J: TRBJ2-7
CDR3: CASSQAGVDEQYF
DNA: TGTGCCAGCAGCCAAGCAGGGGTAGACGAGCAGTACTTC

D: -
V: TRBV2
size: -
J: TRBJ1-2
CDR3: CASSDVQGLSYGYTF
DNA: TGTGCCAGCAGTGATGTGCAGGGGCTAAGCTATGGCTACACCTTC

D: -
V: TRBV3-1/TRBV3-2
size: few
J: TRBJ2-2
CDR3: CASSGAGELFF
DNA: TGTGCCAGCTCTGGGGCCGGGGAGCTGTTTTTT

D: TRBD2
V: TRBV19
size: -
J: TRBJ2-1
CDR3: CASSFLGTNNEQFF
DNA: TGTGCCAGTAGTTTCCTCGGGACTAACAATGAGCAGTTCTTC

D: -
V: TRBV24-1
size: once
J: TRBJ1-4
CDR3: CATSVWAGKLFF
DNA: TGTGCCACCAGTGTTTGGGCCGGAAAACTGTTTTTT

D: -
V: TRBV7-9
size: -
J: TRBJ1-4
CDR3: CASTPGSSTNEKLFF
DNA: TGTGCCAGCACCCCCGGGAGCTCAACTAATGAAAAACTGTTTTTT

D: TRBD1
V: TRBV7-8
size: few
J: TRBJ1-1
CDR3: CASSITGGLEAFF
DNA: TGTGCCAGCAGCATTACAGGGGGCCTTGAAGCTTTCTTT

D: TRBD1
V: TRBV29-1
size: once
J: TRBJ1-2
CDR3: CSVERGTVYGYTF
DNA: TGCAGCGTTGAGAGGGGGACAGTCTATGGCTACACCTTC

D: TRBD2
V: TRBV7-2
size: -
J: TRBJ2-5
CDR3: CASSLRASGRETQYF
DNA: TGTGCCAGCAGCTTAAGGGCTAGCGGACGAGAGACCCAGTACTTC

D: -
V: TRBV12-3/TRBV12-4
size: -
J: TRBJ2-2
CDR3: CASSPPGELFF
DNA: TGTGCCAGCAGTCCCCCAGGGGAGCTGTTTTTT

D: TRBD2
V: TRBV27
size: -
J: TRBJ2-1
CDR3: CARTGTRSYNEQFF
DNA: TGTGCCAGGACGGGGACTAGATCCTACAATGAGCAGTTCTTC

D: TRBD2
V: TRBV7-9
size: -
J: TRBJ2-2
CDR3: CASSLAGAVTGELFF
DNA: TGTGCCAGCAGTCTAGCGGGGGCGGTCACCGGGGAGCTGTTTTTT

D: TRBD1
V: TRBV29-1
size: -
J: TRBJ1-1
CDR3: CSVSNRDRAFF
DNA: TGCAGCGTCAGTAACCGGGACAGAGCTTTCTTT

D: -
V: TRBV28
size: -
J: TRBJ1-6
CDR3: CASSLYREGPPPLHF
DNA: TGTGCCAGCAGTTTATATAGGGAAGGACCCCCACCCCTCCACTTT

D: -
V: TRBV3-1/TRBV3-2
size: -
J: TRBJ1-4
CDR3: CASSQDLQKNEKLFF
DNA: TGTGCCAGCAGCCAAGATCTCCAGAAGAATGAAAAACTGTTTTTT

D: -
V: TRBV6-5
size: -
J: TRBJ1-4
CDR3: CASSYSTGEKLFF
DNA: TGTGCCAGCAGTTACTCGACCGGAGAAAAACTGTTTTTT

D: -
V: TRBV6-5
size: once
J: TRBJ2-7
CDR3: CASSYLAGHEQYF
DNA: TGTGCCAGCAGTTACTTGGCAGGGCACGAGCAGTACTTC

D: -
V: TRBV27
size: few
J: TRBJ1-2
CDR3: CASSTLATHYGYTF
DNA: TGTGCCAGCAGTACCCTTGCGACACACTATGGCTACACCTTC

D: -
V: TRBV9
size: -
J: TRBJ2-1
CDR3: CASSVGGQHYGNEQFF
DNA: TGTGCCAGCAGCGTAGGGGGCCAACACTATGGCAATGAGCAGTTCTTC

D: -
V: TRBV6-2/TRBV6-3
size: once
J: TRBJ2-3
CDR3: CASSQGYSTDTQYF
DNA: TGTGCCAGCAGCCAGGGGTATAGCACAGATACGCAGTATTTT

D: -
V: TRBV23-1
size: -
J: TRBJ1-5
CDR3: CASSHTGNQPQHF
DNA: TGCGCCAGCAGTCACACAGGTAATCAGCCCCAGCATTTT

D: -
V: TRBV19
size: -
J: TRBJ1-1
CDR3: CASSTGGNTEAFF
DNA: TGTGCCAGTAGTACCGGGGGGAACACTGAAGCTTTCTTT

D: TRBD2
V: TRBV24-1
size: -
J: TRBJ2-2
CDR3: CATSEGASGVTNTGELFF
DNA: TGTGCCACCAGTGAGGGGGCTAGCGGGGTTACGAACACCGGGGAGCTGTTTTTT

D: -
V: TRBV5-1
size: -
J: TRBJ1-6
CDR3: CASSPRADNSPLHF
DNA: TGCGCCAGCAGCCCTAGGGCCGATAATTCACCCCTCCACTTT

D: -
V: TRBV11-2
size: -
J: TRBJ2-2
CDR3: CASEGPGDTGELFF
DNA: TGTGCCAGCGAGGGGCCAGGGGACACCGGGGAGCTGTTTTTT

D: TRBD2
V: TRBV11-2
size: -
J: TRBJ2-1
CDR3: CASSLVASGVLYNEQFF
DNA: TGTGCCAGCAGCTTAGTTGCTAGCGGGGTTCTATACAATGAGCAGTTCTTC

D: TRBD1
V: TRBV4-3
size: -
J: TRBJ2-7
CDR3: CASSQWTGFYEQYF
DNA: TGCGCCAGCAGCCAATGGACAGGCTTCTACGAGCAGTACTTC

D: -
V: TRBV11-2
size: -
J: TRBJ1-3
CDR3: CASSPGRGQSSGNTIYF
DNA: TGTGCCAGCAGCCCGGGACGAGGACAGAGCTCTGGAAACACCATATATTTT

D: -
V: TRBV30
size: -
J: TRBJ1-5
CDR3: CAWSGDGNQPQHF
DNA: TGTGCCTGGAGCGGGGACGGCAATCAGCCCCAGCATTTT

D: -
V: TRBV6-5
size: -
J: TRBJ2-7
CDR3: CASSRSKRGQQYF
DNA: TGTGCCAGCAGCCGTTCGAAGAGAGGACAGCAGTACTTC

D: TRBD2
V: TRBV7-9
size: -
J: TRBJ2-7
CDR3: CASSPSGGGLGEQYF
DNA: TGTGCCAGCAGCCCCAGCGGGGGGGGGCTCGGCGAGCAGTACTTC

D: -
V: TRBV4-1
size: -
J: TRBJ1-3
CDR3: CASSQDPGAGNTIYF
DNA: TGCGCCAGCAGCCAAGATCCAGGCGCTGGAAACACCATATATTTT